This T cell receptor beta chain was sequenced in a study of identical twins. General study results and limits: For cord blood, abundant beta clonotypes had fewer insertions, unlike memory repertoires, which showed none.

Healthy Caucasians made up all donors. Unique molecular identifiers were in the cDNA, with template-switch universal primer binding. Each CDR3 protein is one row after TCRdb ran MiXCR on the 5' RACE reads. Of 310,000 or so distinct CDR3 sequences in the sample, 7.5% to 9.5% were seen once. This CDR3 has 15 residues. Per germline, CDR1 MDHEN and CDR2 SYDVKM. V gave up 2 bases and J gave up 5 bases; unmatched junction bases: 4. The sample holds a few counts of this clonotype. The antigen remains unidentified. The same sample was also studied in work on yellow fever vaccine responses in identical twins. That paper states: Each twin's T cell response to the vaccine was reported to look partly convergent and partly personalized.

This receptor was identified in a young woman in good health. Sequencing input: CD8+ T cells sorted from blood. This rearrangement joins TRBV28 to TRBJ2-2; 8 bases map to TRBD1. CDR3 nucleotide sequence: TGTGCCAGCAGTTTACAGGGGGCGAGTACCGGGGAGCTGTTTTTT. This sequence encodes CASSLQGASTGELFF. Filled out from reference TRBV28 and TRBJ2-2, the complete variable domain reads DVKVTQSSRYLVKRTGEKVFLECVQDMDHENMFWYRQDPGLGLRLIYFSYDVKMKEKGDIPEGYSVSREKKERFSLILESASTNQTSMYLCASSLQGASTGELFFGEGSRLTVL.